Sequencing of this TCR beta chain was carried out in a study of regulatory T cells in long-lasting Graves disease. General study findings and limits: What was studied was peripheral blood only, and not thyroid tissue.

Time point: newly diagnosed GD, antithyroid drugs for less than 3 months. RNA extracted from PBMCs served as the sequencing template. Notes on this clonotype: No antigen is known for it. A junction end diverges from the germline sequence, so it may reflect a read error.

Germline lookup yields CDR1 LNHDA and CDR2 SQIVND (reference sequence). This CDR3 contains 13 residues. To make TCR beta libraries, researchers used iRepertoire HTBI primers and Arm-PCR of CDR3 regions. One entry per CDR3 protein results from TCRdb running MiXCR on the multiplex PCR reads. In the table there are 400,000 to 500,000 distinct CDR3 sequences, around 16% of which are singletons. This sample also belongs to another study, concerning T cells in Graves' hyperthyroidism and ophthalmopathy. That work contributes: Each diagnosis was grounded in clinical symptoms, serum thyroxine and TRAb, thyroid ultrasound, and orbital computed tomography. First-round RT-PCR of the TCR CDR3 relied on the HTBI primer set. Blood also held most thyroid clonotypes expanded beyond 0.001.

This specimen consisted of peripheral blood mononuclear cells (PBMCs), obtained at new diagnosis, from a patient treated with antithyroid drugs. This TCR derives from a woman aged 40 to 55 with Graves disease. The J gene is TRBJ2-3, the V gene TRBV19; 9 nucleotides agree with TRBD2. The CDR3 loop reads CASSGTSTGTQYF. The CDR3 nucleotides are TGTGCCAGTAGCGGGACTAGCACAGGTACGCAGTATTTT.